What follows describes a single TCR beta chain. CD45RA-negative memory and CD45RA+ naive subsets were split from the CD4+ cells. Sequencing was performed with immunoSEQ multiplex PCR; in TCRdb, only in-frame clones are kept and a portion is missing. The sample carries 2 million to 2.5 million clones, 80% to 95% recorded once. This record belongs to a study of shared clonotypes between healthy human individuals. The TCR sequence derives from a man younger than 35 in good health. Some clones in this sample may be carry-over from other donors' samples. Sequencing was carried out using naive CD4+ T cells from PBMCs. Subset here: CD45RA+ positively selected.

Here the CDR3 reads CASSPGNPISNEQFF. The CDR3 DNA follows: TGCGCCAGCAGTCCCGGGAATCCTATTTCCAATGAGCAGTTCTTC. This rearrangement joins TRBV5-1 to TRBJ2-1; tentatively, D is TRBD2 (5 bases). Germline CDR1 is SGHRS and CDR2 is YFSETQ. The CDR3 extends over 15 amino acids. V was cut by 5 bases and J by 6 bases, with 18 bases left in between.